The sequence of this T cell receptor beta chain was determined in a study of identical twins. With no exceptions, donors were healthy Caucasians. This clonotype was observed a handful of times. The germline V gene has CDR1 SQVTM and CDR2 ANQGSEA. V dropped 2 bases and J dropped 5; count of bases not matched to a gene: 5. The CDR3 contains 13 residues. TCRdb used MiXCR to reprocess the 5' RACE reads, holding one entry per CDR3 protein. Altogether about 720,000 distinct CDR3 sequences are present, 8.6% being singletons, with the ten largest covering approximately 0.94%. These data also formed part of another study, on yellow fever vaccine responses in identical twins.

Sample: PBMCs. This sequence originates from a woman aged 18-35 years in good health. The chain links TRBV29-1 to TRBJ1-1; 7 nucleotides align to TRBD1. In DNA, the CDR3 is TGCAGCGTTGAATTCCACAGGGGAACTGAAGCTTTCTTT. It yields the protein CSVEFHRGTEAFF.